Presented here are 30 T cell receptor beta chains from one specimen sequenced in a study of a mutant IDH1 vaccine in newly diagnosed glioma. Generated by immunoSEQ multiplex PCR, the TCRdb table keeps only in-frame clones and is missing some. The sample lists 58,000 or so clones; around four fifths were seen once. Time point specified: week 47, end of study. Mutant IDH1 20-mer peptide, at 300 ug, made up each vaccine dose, with topical imiquimod. No antigen has been identified for these receptors. The starting material was PBMCs, obtained from a glioma patient whose treatment included an IDH1 peptide vaccine. The receptors were sampled from a woman between 45 and 65 years old with glioma.

V is TRBV27 and J is TRBJ2-3; D gene ambiguous. Trimming left V 4 bases short and J 3 bases short, with 8 bases between. Looked up from germline, CDR1 is MNHEY and CDR2 is SMNVEV (reference sequence). CDR3 length: 13 residues. This CDR3 is CASSSTQTDTQYF. CDR3 in DNA: TGTGCCAGCAGTTCTACTCAAACAGATACGCAGTATTTT.

This rearrangement joins TRBV9 to TRBJ1-1, with 9 bases matching TRBD1. The CDR3 is 15 amino acids. Germline lookup yields CDR1 SGDLS and CDR2 YYNGEE. After removal of 4 bases from V and 3 bases from J, the junction contained 7 bases not matched to a gene. Here the CDR3 reads CASSHTGGFDTEAFF. CDR3 nucleotide sequence: TGTGCCAGCAGCCATACAGGGGGCTTCGACACTGAAGCTTTCTTT. The complete variable domain, with remaining parts taken from reference TRBV9 and TRBJ1-1, reads DSGVTQTPKHLITATGQRVTLRCSPRSGDLSVYWYQQSLDQGLQFLIQYYNGEERAKGNILERFSAQQFPDLHSELNLSSLELGDSALYFCASSHTGGFDTEAFFGQGTRLTVV.

The chain recombines TRBV7-2 with TRBJ2-7, with 12 bases identical to TRBD2. This CDR3 spans 16 amino acids. V shed 0 bases and J 6 bases; nucleotides not matched to a gene: 6. Germline assignment: CDR1 SGHTA and CDR2 FQGNSA. CDR3 in amino acids: CASSLALAGGRSEQYF. CDR3 nucleotide sequence: TGTGCCAGCAGCTTAGCGCTAGCGGGGGGGCGGAGCGAGCAGTACTTC.

CDR3 sequence reads: CAWSAGFIQGRYGYTF. DNA for the CDR3: TGTGCCTGGAGTGCGGGCTTTATACAGGGGAGGTACGGCTACACCTTC. V is TRBV30 and J is TRBJ1-2, with TRBD1 identical over 7 bases. J lost 8 bases, V lost 1 base, and 16 bases had no gene match. The CDR3 extends over 16 amino acids. Germline V lookup: CDR1 GTSNPN, CDR2 SVGIG (reference sequence).

This clone was found once. V usage is TRBV15 and J usage is TRBJ2-5, with 13 bases fitting TRBD2. Germline CDR1 is LNHNV and CDR2 is YYDKDF (reference sequence). The CDR3 is made up of 16 amino acids. Trimming took 3 bases from V and 13 from J; bases not matched to a gene: 14. The DNA for the CDR3 is TGTGCCACCAGCAGGGATTCCGGGACTAGCGGGGCTTTCAGGTACTTC. It specifies CATSRDSGTSGAFRYF.

This chain links TRBV30 with TRBJ2-4; TRBD1 matches 7 bases. Germline lookup yields CDR1 GTSNPN and CDR2 SVGIG (reference sequence). The V gene end was trimmed by 6 bases and the J gene end by 6 bases; junction bases not matched to a gene: 5. There are 12 residues in the CDR3. CDR3 in amino acids: CACLTGINIQYF. The DNA for the CDR3 is TGTGCCTGCCTGACAGGGATAAACATTCAGTACTTC.

This chain uses TRBV2 with TRBJ1-5; TRBD1 aligns across 10 bases. Germline V gene data show CDR1 as SNHLY and CDR2 as FYNNEI. The CDR3 totals 15 residues. J was trimmed by 8 bases and V by 4 bases; bases with no gene match: 8. DNA for the CDR3: TGTGCCAGCAGTGGGGGACAGGGGTTTCTCGAGCCCCAGCATTTT. Protein: CASSGGQGFLEPQHF.

This clone was picked up one time. The gene calls are TRBV7-9 and TRBJ1-2; D possibly corresponds to TRBD1 (5 bases). Germline CDR1 and CDR2: SEHNR and FQNEAQ (reference sequence). The V end lost 1 base, the J end lost 4 bases, and 7 bases lay between the germline ends. The CDR3 sequence is 13 residues long. The CDR3 sequence is CASSLVGTYGYTF. CDR3 nucleotides: TGTGCCAGCAGCTTAGTAGGGACCTATGGCTACACCTTC.

The CDR3 nucleotides read TGTGCCAGCAGCCGTGGGGGGGCTAGCACAGATACGCAGTATTTT. Encoded protein: CASSRGGASTDTQYF. V is TRBV7-2 and J is TRBJ2-3, with a possible D match to TRBD2 (7 bases). Trimming shortened V by 5 bases and J by 0 bases, and 12 bases separated the two germline ends. Per the germline V gene, CDR1 is SGHTA and CDR2 is FQGNSA. The CDR3 runs to 15 residues.

The gene calls are TRBV9 and TRBJ2-7; 7 bases match TRBD1. V trimming: 3 bases; J trimming: 6 bases; junction bases outside the gene matches: 9. This CDR3 region has 14 residues. The germline V gene encodes CDR1 SGDLS and CDR2 YYNGEE. This chain's CDR3 is CASSGRDSSGEQYF. The CDR3 nucleotides read TGTGCCAGCAGCGGCCGGGACAGTTCTGGCGAGCAGTACTTC.

The CDR3 spells CASSGTGSPNTEAFF. CDR3 nucleotide sequence: TGTGCCAGCAGTGGGACAGGTTCCCCGAACACTGAAGCTTTCTTT. This chain joins TRBV2 and TRBJ1-1, with TRBD1 identical over 7 bases. Germline CDR1 reads SNHLY; CDR2 reads FYNNEI. This CDR3 is built from 15 residues. The V gene end was trimmed by 4 bases and the J gene end by 1 base; junction bases not matched to a gene: 6.

The chain is built from TRBV30 and TRBJ1-1; D not resolved. Between the trimmed V and J ends, which lost 4 bases and 4 bases, there was a span of 10 bases. This CDR3 is 12 amino acids long. Germline V gives CDR1 GTSNPN, CDR2 SVGIG (reference sequence). The CDR3 region is CAWKRVGTEAFF. The CDR3 nucleotides read TGTGCCTGGAAAAGGGTGGGCACTGAAGCTTTCTTT.

The genes are TRBV11-3 and TRBJ2-5; TRBD1 aligns across 8 bases. The J segment lost 5 bases and the V segment lost 3 bases, leaving 8 bases of the junction unmatched. The CDR3 length is 15 residues. The germline V gene has CDR1 SGHNT and CDR2 YENEEA. CDR3 nucleotides: TGTGCCAGCAGCTTCGGGACAGGCCCCCAGGAGACCCAGTACTTC. This translates into CASSFGTGPQETQYF.

The chain joins TRBV29-1 to TRBJ1-1, with D perhaps matching TRBD1 (5 bases). CDR3 length equals 15 residues. Germline CDR1 reads SQVTM; CDR2 reads ANQGSEA. The V end was cut by 6 bases, the J end by 1 base, with 18 bases between. This CDR3 is CSVPPRAGRNTEAFF. The DNA for the CDR3 is TGCAGCGTACCGCCCCGGGCAGGGAGGAACACTGAAGCTTTCTTT.

The gene calls are TRBV29-1 and TRBJ2-7, with TRBD2 identical over 10 bases. The CDR3 is made up of 12 amino acids. Germline values: CDR1 SQVTM, CDR2 ANQGSEA. The trim removed 6 bases at V and 2 bases at J, leaving 1 base unmatched. The CDR3 region is CSVTSGAYEQYF. The CDR3, as DNA: TGCAGCGTCACTAGCGGGGCCTACGAGCAGTACTTC.

The genes are TRBV7-9 and TRBJ2-3; 13 nucleotides line up with TRBD2. CDR1 is SEHNR, CDR2 FQNEAQ, per germline (reference sequence). The CDR3 is 18 amino acids. V gave up 4 bases and J gave up 5 bases; unmatched junction bases: 12. The CDR3 DNA is TGTGCCAGCAGCTCAGGGACTAGCGGGGACCTTGGGGGAGATACGCAGTATTTT. It translates to CASSSGTSGDLGGDTQYF.

V and J are TRBV2 and TRBJ1-5; D possibly corresponds to TRBD1 (6 bases). The CDR3 extends over 15 amino acids. Germline CDR1 reads SNHLY; CDR2 reads FYNNEI. The germline V and J ends were trimmed by 2 bases and 2 bases, with 10 bases remaining between them. The CDR3 reads CASSERSGGNQPQHF. The CDR3 DNA sequence: TGTGCCAGCAGTGAAAGGTCAGGGGGCAATCAGCCCCAGCATTTT. The variable domain in full, completed from reference TRBV2 and TRBJ1-5, reads EPEVTQTPSHQVTQMGQEVILRCVPISNHLYFYWYRQILGQKVEFLVSFYNNEISEKSEIFDDQFSVERPDGSNFTLKIRSTKLEDSAMYFCASSERSGGNQPQHFGDGTRLSIL.

This chain uses TRBV19 with TRBJ1-5, with 10 bases fitting TRBD1. V was clipped by 4 bases and J by 6 bases; unmatched bases: 3. CDR3 length: 14 residues. Germline CDR1 is LNHDA and CDR2 is SQIVND (reference sequence). In DNA, the CDR3 is TGTGCCAGTAGTACCGGGACAGGGGTTCAGCCCCAGCATTTT. Protein product: CASSTGTGVQPQHF. Full variable domain (outside the CDR3, taken from reference TRBV19 and TRBJ1-5): DGGITQSPKYLFRKEGQNVTLSCEQNLNHDAMYWYRQDPGQGLRLIYYSQIVNDFQKGDIAEGYSVSREKKESFPLTVTSAQKNPTAFYLCASSTGTGVQPQHFGDGTRLSIL.

V usage is TRBV5-6 and J usage is TRBJ2-2; TRBD1 matches 9 bases. This CDR3 comprises 15 residues. The germline V gene encodes CDR1 SGHDT and CDR2 YYEEEE. V shed 4 bases, J shed 5 bases, and the junction held 6 bases outside the gene matches. The CDR3 here is CASSHQTGGTGELFF. CDR3 nucleotide sequence: TGTGCCAGCAGCCACCAGACAGGGGGGACCGGGGAGCTGTTTTTT.

The V and J genes are TRBV7-2 and TRBJ1-1, with D tentatively TRBD1 (6 bases). Germline-derived CDR1 and CDR2 are SGHTA and FQGNSA. The CDR3 contains 13 residues. V lost 5 bases and J 3 bases, leaving 10 bases between the germline ends. CDR3 in DNA: TGTGCCAGCAGCACCAGGGGTTACACTGAAGCTTTCTTT. This sequence encodes CASSTRGYTEAFF.

The J gene is TRBJ2-7, the V gene TRBV2; D ambiguous. This CDR3 is 12 amino acids long. Deletions cut 1 base from V and 9 bases from J, with 10 bases between. The germline V gene encodes CDR1 SNHLY and CDR2 FYNNEI. CDR3: CASSEDSTSQYF. DNA for the CDR3: TGTGCCAGCAGTGAAGACTCCACGTCGCAGTACTTC.

This clone was detected only a few times. The rearrangement joins TRBV29-1 to TRBJ1-1; D unresolved. Germline loops: CDR1 SQVTM, CDR2 ANQGSEA. The CDR3 sequence is 15 residues long. V was trimmed by 6 bases and J by 0 bases, leaving 17 bases between them. CDR3 region: CSVPAETSMNTEAFF. CDR3 DNA: TGCAGCGTACCCGCTGAGACCTCTATGAACACTGAAGCTTTCTTT.

Remarks on this clone: The same CDR3 is also encoded by other DNA sequences in this sample. The rearrangement joins TRBV27 to TRBJ2-7; the D is unclear. V was cut by 6 bases and J by 0 bases, with 9 bases left in between. Looked up from germline, CDR1 is MNHEY and CDR2 is SMNVEV (reference sequence). The CDR3 runs to 13 residues. The CDR3 sequence: CASSLTGSYEQYF. The CDR3 region has the DNA TGTGCCAGCAGCCTCACCGGCTCCTACGAGCAGTACTTC.

The genes are TRBV6-5 and TRBJ2-7; 8 bases align to TRBD2. This CDR3 has 14 amino acids. The V segment lost 4 bases and the J segment 6 bases; nucleotides outside the gene matches: 8. Germline V gene sequence: CDR1 MNHEY, CDR2 SVGAGI. CDR3 sequence: CASSLRGESLEQYF. CDR3 DNA: TGTGCCAGCAGTTTGCGGGGGGAGTCCCTCGAGCAGTACTTC.

V and J are TRBV18 and TRBJ1-1; D might be TRBD1 (6 bases). This CDR3 is built from 15 residues. Trimming took off 3 bases at V and 0 bases at J, with 11 bases between the two ends. CDR1 and CDR2 from the germline V gene are KGHSH and LQKENI. The CDR3 DNA is TGTGCCAGCTCACCGGCCGGGACACTGAACACTGAAGCTTTCTTT. Encoded protein: CASSPAGTLNTEAFF.

V usage is TRBV18 and J usage is TRBJ2-3; D is uncertain. Trimming left V 2 bases short and J 5 bases short, with 2 bases between. The CDR3 runs 11 residues. Germline CDR1 and CDR2: KGHSH and LQKENI. CDR3 bases: TGTGCCAGCTCACCAGAAGATACGCAGTATTTT. This translates into CASSPEDTQYF.

V usage is TRBV9 and J usage is TRBJ1-2, with a possible D match to TRBD1 (5 bases). CDR1 is SGDLS, CDR2 YYNGEE, per germline. Trimming cost V 3 bases and J 7 bases, with 19 bases left between them. CDR3 length equals 15 residues. CDR3 in DNA: TGTGCCAGCAGCGCTAGCGTAGCAGGGATGGCTGGCTACACCTTC. Protein: CASSASVAGMAGYTF. Using reference TRBV9 and TRBJ1-2 for the parts outside the CDR3, the full variable domain is DSGVTQTPKHLITATGQRVTLRCSPRSGDLSVYWYQQSLDQGLQFLIQYYNGEERAKGNILERFSAQQFPDLHSELNLSSLELGDSALYFCASSASVAGMAGYTFGSGTRLTVV.

The gene calls are TRBV7-9 and TRBJ2-1, with a possible D match to TRBD2 (7 bases). Germline values: CDR1 SEHNR, CDR2 FQNEAQ (reference sequence). The ends were cut back, 2 bases at V and 10 bases at J, with 12 bases in the middle. The CDR3 spans 13 residues. CDR3 sequence (DNA): TGTGCCAGCAGCTTACGGGGGGCCCGGGAGCAGTTCTTC. Amino acid sequence: CASSLRGAREQFF.

A few counts support this clone. V is TRBV7-9 and J is TRBJ1-2; D possibly corresponds to TRBD1 (5 bases). V was shortened by 5 bases and J by 4 bases, with 8 bases between the two germline ends. CDR1 and CDR2 (germline): SEHNR, FQNEAQ (reference sequence). The CDR3 is 12 amino acids. The CDR3 spells CASSRGTYGYTF. CDR3 DNA sequence: TGTGCCAGCAGCCGGGGGACCTATGGCTACACCTTC.

CDR3 DNA: TGTGCCAGCAGCTTGGACAGTATGAACACTGAAGCTTTCTTT. Translating it yields CASSLDSMNTEAFF. The chain is built from TRBV7-9 and TRBJ1-1, with a tentative D call TRBD1 (6 bases). V lost 3 bases to trimming and J lost 0 bases, with 8 bases between them. The germline gives CDR1 SEHNR, CDR2 FQNEAQ (reference sequence). The CDR3 sequence is 14 residues long. Based on the CDR3 plus reference TRBV7-9 and TRBJ1-1, the full variable domain is DTGVSQNPRHKITKRGQNVTFRCDPISEHNRLYWYRQTLGQGPEFLTYFQNEAQLEKSRLLSDRFSAERPKGSFSTLEIQRTEQGDSAMYLCASSLDSMNTEAFFGQGTRLTVV.